This T cell receptor (beta chain) was documented in a study of shared T cell receptors in the human thymus. Per germline, CDR1 GTSNPN and CDR2 SVGIG (reference sequence). Between the trimmed V and J ends, which lost 2 bases and 0 bases, there was a span of 16 bases. There are 16 residues in the CDR3. The repertoire was sequenced with immunoSEQ multiplex PCR; TCRdb's copy has only in-frame clones and lacks some. Among approximately 760,000 clones listed, 70% to 90% were seen once. In addition, the sample was reused for a study of human thymus T cells. From that report: The study used thymus tissue resected during corrective heart surgery. Thymic and blood repertoires seemed to show skewed V and J gene use.

This TCR was recovered from a girl in the first two years of life with a congenital heart defect. The V and J genes are TRBV30 and TRBJ1-2; D gene unclear. What was sequenced was thymocytes. The CDR3 is CAWSQMASGANYGYTF. As DNA, the CDR3 is TGTGCCTGGAGTCAGATGGCATCCGGAGCTAACTATGGCTACACCTTC.